These T cell receptor beta chains were read from a single sample in a study of CD8 T cells in Susac syndrome. One entry per CDR3 protein, called by TCRdb with MiXCR from the immunoSEQ multiplex PCR reads. The sample lists approximately 190,000 distinct CDR3 sequences, around 93% occurring once. Specimen: CD4+ T cells from PBMCs. The receptors here all came from a human donor in good health. The CDR3 runs from the conserved cysteine through the conserved F or W. Rows may omit the clone size; those that give it use once, few, many or a size class.

v_gene	abundance	j_gene	CDR3aa
TRBV5-1	-	TRBJ2-3	CASSLGDTKDTQYF
TRBV27	-	TRBJ2-3	CASSPDRPFGTDTQYF
TRBV20-1	-	TRBJ1-2	CSAKDAQAVYGYTF
TRBV9	-	TRBJ2-3	CASSPSGVGTDTQYF
TRBV4-2	-	TRBJ2-3	CASSQYTPGQGMTDTQYF
TRBV4-1	-	TRBJ1-2	CASSRLGTYGYTF
TRBV7-8	few	TRBJ1-5	CASSLGTGSNQPQHF
TRBV9	-	TRBJ2-5	CASSVGLARETQYF
TRBV28	-	TRBJ2-6	CASSRTSGANVLTF
TRBV20-1	once	TRBJ2-3	CSAGSGGGDTQYF
TRBV29-1	-	TRBJ2-7	CSVANKATYEQYF
TRBV29-1	-	TRBJ2-1	CSVEVGLAEQFF
TRBV20-1	few	TRBJ2-1	CSALQGYEQFF
TRBV5-1	-	TRBJ1-1	CASSVQQHTEAFF
TRBV7-9	-	TRBJ1-1	CASSFGKGIGAFF
TRBV5-6	-	TRBJ2-1	CASSLINEQFF
TRBV18	-	TRBJ2-1	CASSPPSGGSEQFF
TRBV25-1	-	TRBJ2-1	CASSESVPGEQFF
TRBV2	-	TRBJ2-6	CASSAIHLPGANVLTF
TRBV7-2	-	TRBJ1-5	CASRLGRGNSNQPQHF
TRBV7-2	-	TRBJ2-1	CASSSRLAGGNEQFF
TRBV7-2	-	TRBJ1-2	CASSPSAGTSGYTF
TRBV28	-	TRBJ2-5	CASRPGGKETQYF
TRBV10-3	-	TRBJ2-5	CAISDTGTAKETQYF
TRBV12-5	-	TRBJ2-3	CASANSGGTDTQYF
TRBV7-2	-	TRBJ2-4	CASSPSGAKNIQYF
TRBV27	-	TRBJ1-5	CASGGIRQPQHF
TRBV30	few	TRBJ1-4	CAWSRGRRDEKLFF
TRBV29-1	-	TRBJ2-3	CSVVLGTDTQYF
TRBV3-1	-	TRBJ1-1	CASSQERTGRAFF
TRBV5-1	-	TRBJ2-7	CASSSGLAGAYEQYF
TRBV7-9	-	TRBJ2-5	CASSLGGRAQETQYF
TRBV3-1	-	TRBJ1-1	CASSLGPPNTEAFF
TRBV20-1	-	TRBJ1-6	CSASRTGNNSPLHF
TRBV15	-	TRBJ2-5	CATSRGTGAQETQYF
TRBV7-2	-	TRBJ1-1	CASSLAHSGRTEAFF
TRBV7-6	-	TRBJ1-5	CASSRDGGQPQHF
TRBV3-1	-	TRBJ1-1	CATQDRGGTEAFF
TRBV13	-	TRBJ1-6	CASSSSGPNNSPLHF
TRBV24-1	-	TRBJ2-1	CATSGGRVSSYNEQFF
TRBV29-1	-	TRBJ1-1	CSAGYPGTRNTEAFF
TRBV5-1	-	TRBJ2-2	CASRMRDREDPNTGELFF
TRBV3-1	-	TRBJ1-4	CASSQRGMNEKLFF
TRBV20-1	once	TRBJ2-1	CSGRRGVNEQFF
TRBV15	-	TRBJ1-2	CATSRGLRGGANYGYTF
TRBV4-3	once	TRBJ2-3	CASSQDSGTDTQYF
TRBV2	few	TRBJ2-7	CASSPRDYEQYF
TRBV7-6	-	TRBJ2-7	CASSPRPRGSGQGYEQYF